The clone carrying this T cell receptor beta chain was seen many times. The antigen is not known. V trimming: 0 bases; J trimming: 4 bases; junction bases outside the gene matches: 6. Germline V gene data show CDR1 as MNHEY and CDR2 as SVGEGT. CDR3 length: 17 residues. The entry originates in a study of identical twins. Study outcomes and limitations: Weaker excess twin sharing was seen among beta out-of-frame sequences.

cDNA carried unique molecular identifiers, and a universal primer site was added by template switching. TCRdb ran MiXCR on the 5' RACE reads and lists one entry per CDR3 protein. The table lists 300,000 or so distinct CDR3 sequences, roughly 9.8% of them singletons. The same specimen was also included in a second study, on yellow fever vaccine responses in identical twins.

The clonotype comes from a young woman in good health. The chain carries TRBV6-2 or TRBV6-3 and TRBJ2-1; 10 nucleotides align to TRBD2. The sample taken for sequencing was CD8+ T cells sorted from blood. CDR3 sequence: CASSYSKTSGTYNEQFF. The DNA of the CDR3 is TGTGCCAGCAGTTACTCGAAAACTAGCGGGACGTACAATGAGCAGTTCTTC.